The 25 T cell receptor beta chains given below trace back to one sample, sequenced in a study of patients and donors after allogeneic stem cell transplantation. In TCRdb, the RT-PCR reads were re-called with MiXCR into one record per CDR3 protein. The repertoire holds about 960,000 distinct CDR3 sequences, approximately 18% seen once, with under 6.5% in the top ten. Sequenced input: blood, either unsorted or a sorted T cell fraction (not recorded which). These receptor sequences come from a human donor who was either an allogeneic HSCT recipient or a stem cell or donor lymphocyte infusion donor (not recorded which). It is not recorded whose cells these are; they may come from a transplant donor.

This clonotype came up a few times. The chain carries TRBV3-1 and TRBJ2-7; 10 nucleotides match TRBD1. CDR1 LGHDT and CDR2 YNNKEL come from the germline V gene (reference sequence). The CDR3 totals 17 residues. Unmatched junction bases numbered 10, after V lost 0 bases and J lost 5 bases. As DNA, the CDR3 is TGTGCCAGCAGCCAAGAGGGACAGGGGCTGAGGAACAACGAGCAGTACTTC. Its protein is CASSQEGQGLRNNEQYF.

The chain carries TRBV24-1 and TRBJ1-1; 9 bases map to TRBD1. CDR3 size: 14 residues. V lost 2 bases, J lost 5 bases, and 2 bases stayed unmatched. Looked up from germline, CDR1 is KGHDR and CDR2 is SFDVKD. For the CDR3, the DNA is TGTGCCACCAGTGATTGGACAGGGGAGACTGAAGCTTTCTTT. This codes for CATSDWTGETEAFF.

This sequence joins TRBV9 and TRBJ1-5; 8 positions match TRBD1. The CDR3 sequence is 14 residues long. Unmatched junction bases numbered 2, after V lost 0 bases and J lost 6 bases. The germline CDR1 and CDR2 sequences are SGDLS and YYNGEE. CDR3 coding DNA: TGTGCCAGCAGCGTAGGCAGGGGGCCTCAGCCCCAGCATTTT. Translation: CASSVGRGPQPQHF.

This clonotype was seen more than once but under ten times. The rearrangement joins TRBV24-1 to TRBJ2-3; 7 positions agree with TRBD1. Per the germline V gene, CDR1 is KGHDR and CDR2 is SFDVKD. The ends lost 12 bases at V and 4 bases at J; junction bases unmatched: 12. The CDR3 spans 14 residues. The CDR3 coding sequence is TGTGCCGTCGGGACAGCGATTAACCCAGATACGCAGTATTTT. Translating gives CAVGTAINPDTQYF.

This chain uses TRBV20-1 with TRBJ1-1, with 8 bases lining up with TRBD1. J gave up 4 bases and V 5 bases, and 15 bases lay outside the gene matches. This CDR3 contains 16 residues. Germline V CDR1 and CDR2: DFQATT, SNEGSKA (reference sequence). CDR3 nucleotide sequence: TGCAGTGCTGCGACCCGGGACAGGCCGTCATCCACTGAAGCTTTCTTT. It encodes CSAATRDRPSSTEAFF.

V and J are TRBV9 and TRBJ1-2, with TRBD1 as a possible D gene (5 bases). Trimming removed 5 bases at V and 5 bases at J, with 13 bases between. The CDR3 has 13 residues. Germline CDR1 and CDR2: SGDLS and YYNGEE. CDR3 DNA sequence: TGTGCCAGCAGTAAAAGGTCAGGGTATGGCTACACCTTC. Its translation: CASSKRSGYGYTF.

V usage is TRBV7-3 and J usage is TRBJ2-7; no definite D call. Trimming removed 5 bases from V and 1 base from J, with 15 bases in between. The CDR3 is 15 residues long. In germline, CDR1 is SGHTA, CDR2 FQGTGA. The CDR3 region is CASSQEAVGSYEQYF. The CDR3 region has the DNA TGTGCCAGCAGCCAAGAGGCCGTTGGGTCCTACGAGCAGTACTTC.

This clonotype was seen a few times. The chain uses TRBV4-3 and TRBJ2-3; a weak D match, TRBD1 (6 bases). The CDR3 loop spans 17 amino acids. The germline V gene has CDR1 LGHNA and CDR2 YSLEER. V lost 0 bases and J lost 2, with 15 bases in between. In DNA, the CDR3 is TGCGCCAGCAGCCAAGATGGGGGCGGAAGCGCCACAGATACGCAGTATTTT. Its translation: CASSQDGGGSATDTQYF.

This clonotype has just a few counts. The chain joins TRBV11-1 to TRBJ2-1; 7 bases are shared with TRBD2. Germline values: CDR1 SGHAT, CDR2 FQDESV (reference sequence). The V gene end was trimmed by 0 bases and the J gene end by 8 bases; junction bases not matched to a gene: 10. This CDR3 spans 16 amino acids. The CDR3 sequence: CASSLARASGGHEQFF. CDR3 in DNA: TGTGCCAGCAGCTTAGCGCGGGCTAGCGGAGGGCATGAGCAGTTCTTC.

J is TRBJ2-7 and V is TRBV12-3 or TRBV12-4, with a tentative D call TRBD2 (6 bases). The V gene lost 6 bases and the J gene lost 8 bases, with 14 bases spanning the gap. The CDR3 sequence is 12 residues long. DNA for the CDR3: TGTGCCAGCAGCCCCGGGACTCACCAGCAGTACTTC. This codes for CASSPGTHQQYF.

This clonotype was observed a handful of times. CDR3 residues: CAGGQETQYF. CDR3 bases: TGTGCCGGGGGCCAAGAGACCCAGTACTTC. The V and J genes are TRBV30 and TRBJ2-5, with D possibly called TRBD1 or TRBD2 (5 bases each). This CDR3 has 10 residues. Trimming took 8 bases from V and 1 from J, leaving 5 bases between them. Germline assignment: CDR1 GTSNPN and CDR2 SVGIG (reference sequence).

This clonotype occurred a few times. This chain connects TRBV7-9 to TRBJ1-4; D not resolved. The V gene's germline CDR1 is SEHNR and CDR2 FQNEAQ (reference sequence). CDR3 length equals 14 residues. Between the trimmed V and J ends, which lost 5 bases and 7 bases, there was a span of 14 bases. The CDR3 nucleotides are TGTGCCAGCAGCATCAGCTCATTTACTGAAAAACTGTTTTTT. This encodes CASSISSFTEKLFF.

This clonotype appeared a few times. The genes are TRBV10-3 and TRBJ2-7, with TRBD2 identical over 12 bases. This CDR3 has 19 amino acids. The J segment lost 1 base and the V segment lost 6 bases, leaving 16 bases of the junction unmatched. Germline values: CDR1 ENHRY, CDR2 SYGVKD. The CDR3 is CAISPTRGLAGGGSYEQYF. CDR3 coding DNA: TGTGCCATCAGCCCAACCCGGGGGCTAGCGGGAGGGGGATCCTACGAGCAGTACTTC.

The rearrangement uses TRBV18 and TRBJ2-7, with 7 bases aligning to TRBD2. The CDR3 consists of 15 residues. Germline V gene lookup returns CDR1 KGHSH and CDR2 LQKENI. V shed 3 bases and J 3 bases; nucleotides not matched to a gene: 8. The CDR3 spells CASSPPPWEGYEQYF. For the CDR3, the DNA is TGTGCCAGCTCACCCCCCCCCTGGGAGGGCTACGAGCAGTACTTC.

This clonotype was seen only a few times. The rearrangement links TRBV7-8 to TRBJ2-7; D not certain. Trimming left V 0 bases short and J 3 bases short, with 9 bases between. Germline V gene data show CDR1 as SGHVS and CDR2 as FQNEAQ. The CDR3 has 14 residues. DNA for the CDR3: TGTGCCAGCAGCTTAGCGAGCTCAGGCTACGAGCAGTACTTC. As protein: CASSLASSGYEQYF.

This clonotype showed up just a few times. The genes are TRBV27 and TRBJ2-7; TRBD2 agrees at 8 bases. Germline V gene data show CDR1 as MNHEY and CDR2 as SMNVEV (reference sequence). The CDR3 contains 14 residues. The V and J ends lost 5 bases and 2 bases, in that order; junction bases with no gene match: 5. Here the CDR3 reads CASSLLSGTYEQYF. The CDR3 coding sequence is TGTGCCAGCAGTCTCCTTAGCGGGACCTACGAGCAGTACTTC.

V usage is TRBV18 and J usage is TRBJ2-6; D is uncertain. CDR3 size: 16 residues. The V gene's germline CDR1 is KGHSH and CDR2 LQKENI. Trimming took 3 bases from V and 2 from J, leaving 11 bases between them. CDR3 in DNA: TGTGCCAGCTCACCCCTCCGCGATCCTGGGGCCAACGTCCTGACTTTC. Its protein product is CASSPLRDPGANVLTF. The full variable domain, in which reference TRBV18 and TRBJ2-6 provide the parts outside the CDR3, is NAGVMQNPRHLVRRRGQEARLRCSPMKGHSHVYWYRQLPEEGLKFMVYLQKENIIDESGMPKERFSAEFPKEGPSILRIQQVVRGDSAAYFCASSPLRDPGANVLTFGAGSRLTVL.

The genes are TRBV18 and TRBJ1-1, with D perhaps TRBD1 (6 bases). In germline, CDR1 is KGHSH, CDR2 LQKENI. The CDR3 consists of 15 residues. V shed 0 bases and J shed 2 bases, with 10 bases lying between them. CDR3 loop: CASSPPAGGNTEAFF. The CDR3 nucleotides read TGTGCCAGCTCACCACCGGCGGGGGGCAACACTGAAGCTTTCTTT.

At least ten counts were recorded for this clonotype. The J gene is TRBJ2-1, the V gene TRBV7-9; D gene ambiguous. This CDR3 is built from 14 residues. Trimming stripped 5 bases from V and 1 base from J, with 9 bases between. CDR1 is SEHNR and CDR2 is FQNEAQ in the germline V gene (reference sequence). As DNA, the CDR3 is TGTGCCAGCAGCACGGGTCCATCCTACAATGAGCAGTTCTTC. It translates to CASSTGPSYNEQFF. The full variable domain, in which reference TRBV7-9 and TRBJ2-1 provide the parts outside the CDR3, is DTGVSQNPRHKITKRGQNVTFRCDPISEHNRLYWYRQTLGQGPEFLTYFQNEAQLEKSRLLSDRFSAERPKGSFSTLEIQRTEQGDSAMYLCASSTGPSYNEQFFGPGTRLTVL.

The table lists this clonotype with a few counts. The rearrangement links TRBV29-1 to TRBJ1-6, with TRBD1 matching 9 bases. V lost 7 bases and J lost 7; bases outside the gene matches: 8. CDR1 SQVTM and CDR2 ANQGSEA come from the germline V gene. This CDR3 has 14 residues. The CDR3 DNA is TGCAGCGCCTCGGACAGGGGACCCAATTCACCCCTCCACTTT. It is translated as CSASDRGPNSPLHF.

The CDR3 region has the DNA TGTGCCAGCAGCTCCTACACCTTC. This encodes CASSSYTF. The chain employs TRBV6-6 and TRBJ1-2, with D unresolved. The V end lost 6 bases, the J end lost 10 bases, and 3 bases lay between the germline ends. The CDR3 loop spans 8 amino acids. Germline V gene lookup returns CDR1 MNHNY and CDR2 SVGAGI (reference sequence).

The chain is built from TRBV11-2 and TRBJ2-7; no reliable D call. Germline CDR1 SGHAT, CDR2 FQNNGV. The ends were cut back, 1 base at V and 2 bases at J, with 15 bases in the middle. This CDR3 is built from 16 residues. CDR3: CASSLGGTPAAYEQYF. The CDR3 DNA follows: TGTGCCAGCAGCTTAGGAGGCACGCCCGCTGCCTACGAGCAGTACTTC.

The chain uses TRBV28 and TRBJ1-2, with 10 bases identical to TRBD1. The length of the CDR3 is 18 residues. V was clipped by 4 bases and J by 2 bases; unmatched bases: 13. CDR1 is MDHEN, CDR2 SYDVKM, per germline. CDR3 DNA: TGTGCCAGCAGTTCGTCACAGGGGGGGACAGGGGCCAACTATGGCTACACCTTC. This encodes CASSSSQGGTGANYGYTF.

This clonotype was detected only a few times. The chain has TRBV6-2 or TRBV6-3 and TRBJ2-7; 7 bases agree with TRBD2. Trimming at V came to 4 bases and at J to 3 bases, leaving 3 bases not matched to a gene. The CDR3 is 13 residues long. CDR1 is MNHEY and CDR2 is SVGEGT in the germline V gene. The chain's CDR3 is CASSWGGSYEQYF. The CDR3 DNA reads TGTGCCAGCAGTTGGGGCGGGAGCTACGAGCAGTACTTC.

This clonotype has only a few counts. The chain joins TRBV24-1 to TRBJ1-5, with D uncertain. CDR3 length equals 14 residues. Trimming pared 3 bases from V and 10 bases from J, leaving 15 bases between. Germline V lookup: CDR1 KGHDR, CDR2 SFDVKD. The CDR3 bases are TGTGCCACCAGTGATCTCGCACACGGGGATCCCCAGCATTTT. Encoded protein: CATSDLAHGDPQHF.